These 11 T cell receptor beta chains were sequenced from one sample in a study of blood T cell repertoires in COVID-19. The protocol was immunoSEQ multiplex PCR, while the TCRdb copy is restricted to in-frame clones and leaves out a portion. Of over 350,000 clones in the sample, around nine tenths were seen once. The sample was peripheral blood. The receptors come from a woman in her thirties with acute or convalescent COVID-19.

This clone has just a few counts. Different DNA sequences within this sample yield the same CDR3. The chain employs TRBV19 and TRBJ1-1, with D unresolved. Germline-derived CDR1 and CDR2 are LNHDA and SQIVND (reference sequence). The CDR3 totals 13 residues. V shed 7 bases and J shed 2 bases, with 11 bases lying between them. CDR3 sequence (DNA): TGTGCCAGTAACCCGGCAGGTAACACTGAAGCTTTCTTT. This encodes CASNPAGNTEAFF.

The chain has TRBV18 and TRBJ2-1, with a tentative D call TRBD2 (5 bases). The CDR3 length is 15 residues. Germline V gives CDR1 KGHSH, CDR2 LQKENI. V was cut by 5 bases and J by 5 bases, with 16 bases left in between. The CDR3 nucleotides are TGTGCCAGCTCAAGCGCGCCGGGGAGCGACAATGAGCAGTTCTTC. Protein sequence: CASSSAPGSDNEQFF.

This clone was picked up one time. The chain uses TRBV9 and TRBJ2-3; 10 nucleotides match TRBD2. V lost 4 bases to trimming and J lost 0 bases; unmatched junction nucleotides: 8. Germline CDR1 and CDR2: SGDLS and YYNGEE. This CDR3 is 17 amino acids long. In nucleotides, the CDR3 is TGTGCCAGCAGCCGTAGCGGGGGGCCGAGTAGCACAGATACGCAGTATTTT. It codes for CASSRSGGPSSTDTQYF.

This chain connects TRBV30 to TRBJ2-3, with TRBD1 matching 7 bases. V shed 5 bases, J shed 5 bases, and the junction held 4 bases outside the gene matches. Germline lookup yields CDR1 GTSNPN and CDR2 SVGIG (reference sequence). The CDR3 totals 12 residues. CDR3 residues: CAWGTGVDTQYF. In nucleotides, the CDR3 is TGTGCCTGGGGAACAGGGGTAGATACGCAGTATTTT. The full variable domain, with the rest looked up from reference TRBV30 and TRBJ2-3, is SQTIHQWPATLVQPVGSPLSLECTVEGTSNPNLYWYRQAAGRGLQLLFYSVGIGQISSEVPQNLSASRPQDRQFILSSKKLLLSDSGFYLCAWGTGVDTQYFGPGTRLTVL.

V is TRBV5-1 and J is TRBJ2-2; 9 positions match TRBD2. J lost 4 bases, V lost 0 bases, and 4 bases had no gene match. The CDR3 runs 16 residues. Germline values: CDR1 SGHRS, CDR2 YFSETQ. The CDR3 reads CASSLGSSGGTGELFF. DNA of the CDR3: TGCGCCAGCAGCTTGGGAAGTAGCGGGGGCACCGGGGAGCTGTTTTTT.

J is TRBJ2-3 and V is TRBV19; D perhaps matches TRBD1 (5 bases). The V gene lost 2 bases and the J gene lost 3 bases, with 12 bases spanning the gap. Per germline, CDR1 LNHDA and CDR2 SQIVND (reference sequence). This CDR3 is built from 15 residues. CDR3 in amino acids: CASSIWGRATDTQYF. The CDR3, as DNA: TGTGCCAGTAGTATATGGGGCAGGGCTACAGATACGCAGTATTTT.

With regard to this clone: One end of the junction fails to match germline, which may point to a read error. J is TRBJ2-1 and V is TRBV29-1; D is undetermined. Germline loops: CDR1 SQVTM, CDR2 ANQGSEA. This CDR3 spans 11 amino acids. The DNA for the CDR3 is TGTATTATTCTCTCCTACAATGAGCAGTTCTTC. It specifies CIILSYNEQFF.

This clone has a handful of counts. The CDR3 nucleotides read TGCGCCAGCAGGGACAGGGTTGACAACTATGGCTACACCTTC. This gives the protein CASRDRVDNYGYTF. The rearrangement uses TRBV4-1 and TRBJ1-2; 8 bases match TRBD1. The V segment lost 6 bases and the J segment 2 bases; nucleotides outside the gene matches: 5. This CDR3 has 14 amino acids. CDR1 and CDR2 (germline): MGHRA, YSYEKL.

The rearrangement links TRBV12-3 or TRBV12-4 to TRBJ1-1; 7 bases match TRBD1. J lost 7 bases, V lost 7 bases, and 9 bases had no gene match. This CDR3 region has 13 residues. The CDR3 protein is CASTRTGVGEAFF. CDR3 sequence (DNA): TGTGCCAGCACTCGAACAGGGGTTGGTGAAGCTTTCTTT.

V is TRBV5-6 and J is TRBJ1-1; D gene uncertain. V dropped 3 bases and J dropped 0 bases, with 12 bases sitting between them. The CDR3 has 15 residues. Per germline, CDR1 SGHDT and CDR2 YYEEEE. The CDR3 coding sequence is TGTGCCAGCAGCTCATCACCGACTGTGAACACTGAAGCTTTCTTT. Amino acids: CASSSSPTVNTEAFF.

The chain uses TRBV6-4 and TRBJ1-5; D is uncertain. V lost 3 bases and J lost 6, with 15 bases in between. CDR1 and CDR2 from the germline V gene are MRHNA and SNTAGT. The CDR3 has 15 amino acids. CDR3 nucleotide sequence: TGTGCCAGCAGTGATCCAGGAGGAGGGTCTCAGCCCCAGCATTTT. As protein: CASSDPGGGSQPQHF.